The clone carrying this T cell receptor beta chain was seen ten or more times. Its antigen is still unknown. The source of the sample is a study of T-cell reconstitution after alpha-beta-depleted transplantation in children. Regarding the study as a whole: Several hundred rapidly expanded clones from non-depleted graft cells reportedly supplied alpha-beta T cells about two months post-transplant. Day-60 TCRbeta diversity that was high in some patients was derived from surviving recipient T cells and thymic progenitors.

Researchers prepared the TCRbeta library using unique molecular identifiers, the study reports. MiXCR, applied by TCRdb to the PCR reads, yields one record per CDR3 protein. The repertoire holds approximately 500,000 distinct CDR3 sequences, with about 11% as singletons. Looked up from germline, CDR1 is KGHSH and CDR2 is LQKENI. The CDR3 is 16 amino acids. V was cut by 5 bases and J by 0 bases, with 17 bases left in between. The origin of this receptor is a child aged 2 to 10 with inherited bone marrow failure, due to receive a stem cell transplant. The chain combines TRBV18 with TRBJ2-7; tentative D call: TRBD1 (6 bases). Source: PBMCs, taken before TCRalphabeta/CD19-depleted stem cell transplant. The CDR3 protein is CASSEGAGTLSYEQYF. The DNA of the CDR3 is TGTGCCAGCTCAGAGGGAGCCGGGACACTCTCCTACGAGCAGTACTTC.